This TCR beta chain was obtained from a study of blood T cell repertoires in COVID-19. On the study more broadly: Some COVID-19 samples were acute and others convalescent; all came from the United States, Italy and Spain. Sample material is recorded as cDNA or gDNA derived from T cells, B-cell-depleted T cells, or PBMCs.

Seattle-derived patients entered the study during active infection and were followed longitudinally. Trimming took 4 bases from V and 0 from J; bases not matched to a gene: 6. The CDR3 runs to 17 residues. Germline CDR1 and CDR2: KGHSH and LQKENI. Original methodology: Estimates of nucleated cell counts were drawn from the amplification of reference gene primers. TCRdb keeps only in-frame clones here, not all; method: immunoSEQ multiplex PCR. That table furnishes V, J and clone size, whereas the DNA furnished D and trimming. The sample includes fewer than 450,000 clones, about 91% of them seen just once.

The material sequenced was peripheral blood. The V and J genes are TRBV18 and TRBJ2-2; 9 nucleotides match TRBD2. The TCR originated in a woman in her forties or fifties with COVID-19, enrolled during active disease. CDR3 sequence (DNA): TGTGCCAGCTCACTGTACCGACTAGCGGCGAACACCGGGGAGCTGTTTTTT. It specifies CASSLYRLAANTGELFF.